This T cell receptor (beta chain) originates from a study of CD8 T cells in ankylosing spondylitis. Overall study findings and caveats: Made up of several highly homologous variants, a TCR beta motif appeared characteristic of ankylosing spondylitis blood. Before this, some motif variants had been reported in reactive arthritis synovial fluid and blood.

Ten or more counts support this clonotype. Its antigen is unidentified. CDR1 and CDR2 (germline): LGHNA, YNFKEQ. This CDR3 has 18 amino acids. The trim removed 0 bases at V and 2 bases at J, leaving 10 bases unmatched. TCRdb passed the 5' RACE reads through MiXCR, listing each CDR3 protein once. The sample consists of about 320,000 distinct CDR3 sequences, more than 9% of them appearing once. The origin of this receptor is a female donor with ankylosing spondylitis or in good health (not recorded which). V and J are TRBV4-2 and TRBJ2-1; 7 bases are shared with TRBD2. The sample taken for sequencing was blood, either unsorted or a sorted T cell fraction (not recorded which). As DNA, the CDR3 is TGTGCCAGCAGCCAAGATCCGGCCGGGACTACCCCCTACAATGAGCAGTTCTTC. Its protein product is CASSQDPAGTTPYNEQFF.